This entry lists 11 T cell receptor beta chains sequenced from one sample in a study of cytomegalovirus exposure and HLA in healthy donors. 60 Vbeta and 13 Jbeta primers were used in PCR. Clones were read by immunoSEQ multiplex PCR, and TCRdb kept only the in-frame ones, dropping some. Of 70,000 to 100,000 clones listed, 69% are singletons. Sequencing was carried out using PBMCs. The source of these receptors is a man aged 50 to 59 in good health and CMV-seronegative.

A few counts support this clone. J is TRBJ1-5 and V is TRBV11-3, with 10 bases aligning to TRBD1. With 7 bases clipped from V and 9 bases from J, the junction kept 15 bases outside the gene matches. The CDR3 is 16 residues long. CDR1 and CDR2 (germline): SGHNT, YENEEA. The CDR3 nucleotides are TGTGCCAGCAACGGTCAGGGGACAGGGGTCCCGTGGCCCCAGCATTTT. Protein sequence: CASNGQGTGVPWPQHF.

The rearrangement uses TRBV18 and TRBJ2-7, with TRBD1 matching over 9 bases. V was pared by 5 bases and J by 7 bases, with 9 bases of the junction left unmatched. The CDR3 loop spans 14 amino acids. The germline CDR1 and CDR2 sequences are KGHSH and LQKENI. CDR3 sequence: CASSYRQGEGEQYF. The CDR3 DNA is TGTGCCAGCTCATACCGACAGGGGGAAGGTGAGCAGTACTTC.

Points on this clone: Relative to the germline gene, one junction end is altered; a read error may explain this. The chain is built from TRBV4-2 and TRBJ1-2; 8 bases are a match to TRBD1. Looked up from germline, CDR1 is LGHNA and CDR2 is YNFKEQ. This CDR3 is 13 amino acids long. The CDR3 is CASSQEGDRRRVF. DNA for the CDR3: TGTGCCAGCAGCCAAGAGGGGGACAGGCGACGGGTCTTC.

V is TRBV5-6 and J is TRBJ2-1; possible D gene TRBD2, 5 bases. The CDR3 consists of 13 residues. The germline V and J ends were trimmed by 4 bases and 9 bases, with 14 bases remaining between them. Germline V CDR1 and CDR2: SGHDT, YYEEEE. The CDR3 bases are TGTGCCAGCAGCCGCACCCGTGGAGGTGAGCAGTTCTTC. It codes for CASSRTRGGEQFF.

V usage is TRBV7-9 and J usage is TRBJ2-2, with TRBD1 as a possible D gene (5 bases). The germline V and J ends were trimmed by 5 bases and 0 bases, with 10 bases remaining between them. CDR1 SEHNR and CDR2 FQNEAQ come from the germline V gene (reference sequence). This CDR3 has 15 residues. The CDR3 coding sequence is TGTGCCAGCAGCGCAGGGTCCGCGAACACCGGGGAGCTGTTTTTT. Residues: CASSAGSANTGELFF.

CDR3 residues: CASSDLAGTGELFF. The CDR3 DNA follows: TGTGCCAGCAGTGACCTAGCAGGCACCGGGGAGCTGTTTTTT. V is TRBV2 and J is TRBJ2-2; TRBD2 might be the D (5 bases). The V and J ends lost 3 bases and 4 bases respectively, with 9 bases between them. Germline V gene data show CDR1 as SNHLY and CDR2 as FYNNEI. The CDR3 covers 14 residues.

The chain combines TRBV5-1 with TRBJ2-4, with 9 bases lining up with TRBD1. V lost 4 bases, J lost 6 bases, and 20 bases stayed unmatched. Germline assignment: CDR1 SGHRS and CDR2 YFSETQ. This CDR3 has 19 amino acids. The CDR3 is CASSLTSSGTGSFSNIQYF. The CDR3 region has the DNA TGCGCCAGCAGCCTGACTTCATCCGGGACAGGGAGTTTCTCAAACATTCAGTACTTC.

The chain carries TRBV30 and TRBJ2-5; TRBD2 matches 11 bases. Germline V gene data show CDR1 as GTSNPN and CDR2 as SVGIG (reference sequence). This CDR3 contains 15 residues. Trimming took 5 bases from V and 1 from J; bases not matched to a gene: 6. CDR3 sequence reads: CAWDLAGGAQETQYF. In DNA, the CDR3 is TGTGCCTGGGACCTAGCGGGAGGTGCCCAAGAGACCCAGTACTTC.

There are a few counts of this clone. The CDR3 DNA reads TGTGCCAGCAGCTTGGGACAGGTATCCTATGGCTACACCTTC. Amino acid sequence: CASSLGQVSYGYTF. V and J are TRBV5-4 and TRBJ1-2; a possible D gene is TRBD1 (6 bases). The V gene's germline CDR1 is SGHNT and CDR2 YYREEE (reference sequence). V lost 0 bases to trimming and J lost 4 bases, with 10 bases between them. The CDR3 runs to 14 residues.

The CDR3 loop is CASSPSQGTGGTEAFF. The CDR3 DNA reads TGTGCCAGCTCACCGAGTCAGGGGACAGGGGGCACTGAAGCTTTCTTT. The chain is built from TRBV18 and TRBJ1-1; TRBD1 matches at 11 bases. The CDR3 covers 16 residues. The germline V gene has CDR1 KGHSH and CDR2 LQKENI. Trimming cost V 3 bases and J 4 bases; bases outside gene matches: 7.

This clone was detected a few times. CDR3 sequence: CASSLLAGTDTQYF. CDR3 in DNA: TGTGCCAGCAGCCTTCTAGCGGGAACAGATACGCAGTATTTT. J is TRBJ2-3 and V is TRBV9; 9 bases align to TRBD2. This CDR3 has 14 residues. V shed 4 bases and J 3 bases; nucleotides not matched to a gene: 3. The V gene's germline CDR1 is SGDLS and CDR2 YYNGEE.